These 14 T cell receptor beta chains share one sample of origin, sequenced in a study of cytomegalovirus exposure and HLA in healthy donors. Primers for the PCR totalled 60 Vbeta and 13 Jbeta. Sequencing used immunoSEQ multiplex PCR; TCRdb keeps in-frame clones, though not all of them. The sample comprises around 92,000 clones, over 70% of which are singletons, and approximately 1.2% rests with the top ten. The sequenced sample was PBMCs. These receptors were taken from a girl aged 2 to 10 in good health and CMV-seropositive.

CDR3 region: CASSLPGPAYEQYF. The CDR3 DNA reads as TGTGCCAGCAGCCTCCCAGGGCCCGCCTACGAGCAGTACTTC. The genes are TRBV13 and TRBJ2-7; TRBD1 is a possible D gene (5 bases). In germline, CDR1 is PRHDT, CDR2 FYEKMQ (reference sequence). Trimming removed 5 bases from V and 2 bases from J, with 13 bases in between. The CDR3 is 14 amino acids. The whole variable domain, filled in from reference TRBV13 and TRBJ2-7, reads AAGVIQSPRHLIKEKRETATLKCYPIPRHDTVYWYQQGPGQDPQFLISFYEKMQSDKGSIPDRFSAQQFSDYHSELNMSSLELGDSALYFCASSLPGPAYEQYFGPGTRLTVT.

The genes are TRBV6-1 and TRBJ2-7; perhaps TRBD2 as D (5 bases). The CDR3 totals 15 residues. Germline V gene data show CDR1 as MNHNS and CDR2 as SASEGT. V lost 7 bases and J lost 3, with 19 bases in between. The CDR3 DNA follows: TGTGCCAGCACTGGACTCTATCCTTACCTCTACGAGCAGTACTTC. Translated, it gives CASTGLYPYLYEQYF.

V is TRBV23-1 and J is TRBJ2-7, with D uncertain. TRBV23-1 is sorted into the ORF group, with uncertain function. Deletions cut 0 bases from V and 0 bases from J, with 12 bases between. The CDR3 runs 16 residues. As DNA, the CDR3 is TGCGCCAGCAGTCAATCGGGCCAGGAATTCTCCTACGAGCAGTACTTC. Protein sequence: CASSQSGQEFSYEQYF.

This chain joins TRBV25-1 and TRBJ2-7; D is ambiguous. Germline V gene lookup returns CDR1 MGHDK and CDR2 SYGVNS. Trimming took off 4 bases at V and 3 bases at J, with 10 bases between the two ends. CDR3 length: 13 residues. CDR3 region: CASSGHEFYEQYF. CDR3 nucleotide sequence: TGTGCCAGCAGTGGTCACGAGTTCTACGAGCAGTACTTC.

This clone was recorded a few times. The CDR3 reads CASSDGGSVDQETQYF. The CDR3 DNA sequence: TGTGCCAGCAGTGACGGCGGGAGCGTCGACCAAGAGACCCAGTACTTC. V gene TRBV25-1 combines with J gene TRBJ2-5, with 7 bases lining up with TRBD2. Germline assignment: CDR1 MGHDK and CDR2 SYGVNS. J was trimmed by 0 bases and V by 3 bases; bases with no gene match: 7. There are 16 residues in the CDR3.

The chain carries TRBV28 and TRBJ2-7; TRBD1 is a possible D gene (5 bases). Trimming shortened V by 6 bases and J by 1 base, and 13 bases separated the two germline ends. The length of the CDR3 is 14 residues. Germline V lookup: CDR1 MDHEN, CDR2 SYDVKM. The CDR3 reads CASRRLGQSYEQYF. DNA for the CDR3: TGTGCCAGCAGACGCTTAGGACAATCCTACGAGCAGTACTTC. Supplemented by reference TRBV28 and TRBJ2-7, the full variable domain reads DVKVTQSSRYLVKRTGEKVFLECVQDMDHENMFWYRQDPGLGLRLIYFSYDVKMKEKGDIPEGYSVSREKKERFSLILESASTNQTSMYLCASRRLGQSYEQYFGPGTRLTVT.

This clone was picked up one time. The chain combines TRBV7-9 with TRBJ2-7; 8 bases are shared with TRBD2. The junction had 20 bases not matched to a gene; V was cut back by 11 bases and J by 5 bases. The CDR3 covers 16 residues. The germline V gene has CDR1 SEHNR and CDR2 FQNEAQ (reference sequence). CDR3 nucleotide sequence: TGTGCCGTACCGAGCCCCCCGGGACTAGACGGCCACGAGCAGTACTTC. It translates to CAVPSPPGLDGHEQYF. Together with reference TRBV7-9 and TRBJ2-7, the CDR3 gives the full variable domain: DTGVSQNPRHKITKRGQNVTFRCDPISEHNRLYWYRQTLGQGPEFLTYFQNEAQLEKSRLLSDRFSAERPKGSFSTLEIQRTEQGDSAMYLCAVPSPPGLDGHEQYFGPGTRLTVT.

The CDR3 region is CASVWSSLAGSSYNEQFF. The DNA of the CDR3 is TGTGCCAGCGTCTGGAGTTCATTAGCGGGCAGCTCCTACAATGAGCAGTTCTTC. The chain couples TRBV2 to TRBJ2-1, with 7 bases aligning to TRBD2. CDR3 length equals 18 residues. V gave up 8 bases and J gave up 0 bases; unmatched junction bases: 16. Germline values: CDR1 SNHLY, CDR2 FYNNEI.

This clone was seen more than once but under ten times. This chain joins TRBV4-2 and TRBJ2-7; 11 positions agree with TRBD1. The CDR3 runs 16 residues. With 0 bases clipped from V and 3 bases from J, the junction kept 4 bases outside the gene matches. Looked up from germline, CDR1 is LGHNA and CDR2 is YNFKEQ. The CDR3 sequence is CASSQDIGTGGYEQYF. The CDR3 nucleotides are TGTGCCAGCAGCCAAGATATTGGGACAGGGGGCTACGAGCAGTACTTC.

This chain links TRBV7-9 with TRBJ2-2; 7 nucleotides align to TRBD2. V was clipped by 6 bases and J by 6 bases; unmatched bases: 13. Germline lookup yields CDR1 SEHNR and CDR2 FQNEAQ (reference sequence). The CDR3 is 16 residues long. In nucleotides, the CDR3 is TGTGCCAGCAGGACGACCAATGGACGGGAGGCCGGGGAGCTGTTTTTT. Translated: CASRTTNGREAGELFF.

J is TRBJ1-2 and V is TRBV14; the D gene is possibly TRBD1 (5 bases). The CDR3 is 15 amino acids. In germline, CDR1 is SGHDN, CDR2 FVKESK. V was trimmed by 1 base and J by 3 bases, leaving 12 bases between them. CDR3 protein: CASSQVRTPHYGYTF. The DNA of the CDR3 is TGTGCCAGCAGCCAAGTACGGACACCCCACTATGGCTACACCTTC.

The rearrangement uses TRBV4-1 and TRBJ1-2, with TRBD1 as a possible D gene (5 bases). The CDR3 extends over 17 amino acids. V gave up 4 bases and J gave up 5 bases, with 23 bases separating them. Germline CDR1 reads MGHRA; CDR2 reads YSYEKL. The CDR3 region has the DNA TGCGCCAGCAGCCCGTCAGCGGGACGGCGCTTAAAGTATGGCTACACCTTC. It encodes CASSPSAGRRLKYGYTF.

This clone occurred once. The CDR3 coding sequence is TGTGCCAGCAGCTTACGAGGCCCGGCAGGGGATCGCACTGAAGCTTTCTTT. Protein sequence: CASSLRGPAGDRTEAFF. The rearrangement links TRBV7-3 to TRBJ1-1; perhaps TRBD1 as D (6 bases). With 2 bases removed from V and 4 bases from J, the gap between germline ends came to 20 bases. The CDR3 loop spans 17 amino acids. CDR1 and CDR2 from the germline V gene are SGHTA and FQGTGA. Full variable domain (missing parts from reference TRBV7-3 and TRBJ1-1): GAGVSQTPSNKVTEKGKYVELRCDPISGHTALYWYRQSLGQGPEFLIYFQGTGAADDSGLPNDRFFAVRPEGSVSTLKIQRTERGDSAVYLCASSLRGPAGDRTEAFFGQGTRLTVV.

This clone was seen a handful of times. The V and J genes are TRBV28 and TRBJ2-1, with TRBD2 matching over 8 bases. The CDR3 runs 15 residues. V gave up 2 bases and J gave up 7 bases; unmatched junction bases: 7. Per the germline V gene, CDR1 is MDHEN and CDR2 is SYDVKM. For the CDR3, the DNA is TGTGCCAGCAGTTTAATTGGGACTAGGGCTAATGAGCAGTTCTTC. It yields the protein CASSLIGTRANEQFF.